The 17 T cell receptor beta chains below were found in one sample sequenced in a study of T cell repertoires in cytomegalovirus infection. These receptors have no known antigen. TCRdb analysed the reads with MiXCR anew, one entry per CDR3 protein. Here the sample spans about 89,000 distinct CDR3 sequences, less than 30% being singletons. This material consisted of CD8+ T cells from cultured PBMCs, taken from culture after CMV antigen stimulation. These receptors were taken from a human donor in good health (CMV status not recorded). Some clones in this sample may be carry-over from other donors' samples.

This clonotype came up many times. V usage is TRBV20-1 and J usage is TRBJ1-5; D is uncertain. Germline CDR1 DFQATT, CDR2 SNEGSKA (reference sequence). This CDR3 comprises 15 residues. The V end was cut by 1 base, the J end by 2 bases, with 12 bases between. CDR3 sequence: CSARGTVYGNQPQHF. CDR3 nucleotide sequence: TGCAGTGCTAGAGGGACCGTTTACGGCAATCAGCCCCAGCATTTT.

V usage is TRBV7-8 and J usage is TRBJ1-2; D gene uncertain. V lost 1 base and J 0 bases, leaving 9 bases between the germline ends. Germline V gene lookup returns CDR1 SGHVS and CDR2 FQNEAQ. This CDR3 has 15 amino acids. The CDR3 nucleotides are TGTGCCAGCAGCTTAGACCCCACCGCTAACTATGGCTACACCTTC. This translates into CASSLDPTANYGYTF.

The V call is TRBV6-4, the J call TRBJ1-2, with 7 bases that match TRBD1. Germline V gives CDR1 MRHNA, CDR2 SNTAGT. V was clipped by 1 base and J by 3 bases; unmatched bases: 17. CDR3 size: 19 residues. CDR3 bases: TGTGCCAGCAGTGACTTACATCTATCCGACGACAGGGTTGACTATGGCTACACCTTC. Translation gives CASSDLHLSDDRVDYGYTF.

The CDR3 region has the DNA TGTGCCAGCAGCGAAAGACAGGAATGGACCGGGGAGCTGTTTTTT. Amino acid sequence: CASSERQEWTGELFF. The chain links TRBV6-4 to TRBJ2-2; tentative D call: TRBD1 (6 bases). There are 15 residues in the CDR3. V was pared by 6 bases and J by 5 bases, with 16 bases between. Germline V gene lookup returns CDR1 MRHNA and CDR2 SNTAGT.

In this sample, this clonotype turned up a few times. The V and J genes are TRBV5-1 and TRBJ2-3; D not certain. Per the germline V gene, CDR1 is SGHRS and CDR2 is YFSETQ. This CDR3 region has 14 residues. Deletions cut 4 bases from V and 0 bases from J, with 9 bases between. The CDR3 bases are TGCGCCAGCAGCACGTCACCTAGCACAGATACGCAGTATTTT. Amino acid sequence: CASSTSPSTDTQYF. Filled out from reference TRBV5-1 and TRBJ2-3, the complete variable domain reads KAGVTQTPRYLIKTRGQQVTLSCSPISGHRSVSWYQQTPGQGLQFLFEYFSETQRNKGNFPGRFSGRQFSNSRSEMNVSTLELGDSALYLCASSTSPSTDTQYFGPGTRLTVL.

This clonotype was counted a few times. The V and J genes are TRBV30 and TRBJ2-2; the D is unclear. Trimming took off 4 bases at V and 3 bases at J, with 6 bases between the two ends. Germline assignment: CDR1 GTSNPN and CDR2 SVGIG (reference sequence). The CDR3 sequence is 12 residues long. CDR3 sequence (DNA): TGTGCCTGGAAACAGTACACCGGGGAGCTGTTTTTT. Translated, it gives CAWKQYTGELFF.

The chain is built from TRBV11-2 and TRBJ2-7; D uncertain. The length of the CDR3 is 12 residues. CDR1 is SGHAT and CDR2 is FQNNGV in the germline V gene. The ends were cut back, 5 bases at V and 5 bases at J, with 10 bases in the middle. CDR3 in amino acids: CASSTQSHEQYF. In DNA form, the CDR3 reads TGTGCCAGCAGCACCCAATCCCACGAGCAGTACTTC.

The V call is TRBV27, the J call TRBJ1-2; tentatively, D is TRBD1 (6 bases). There are 15 residues in the CDR3. The germline gives CDR1 MNHEY, CDR2 SMNVEV (reference sequence). V gave up 2 bases and J gave up 4 bases, with 14 bases separating them. The CDR3 sequence: CASSLKQGLRYGYTF. CDR3 DNA sequence: TGTGCCAGCAGTTTAAAACAGGGTCTCCGCTATGGCTACACCTTC.

This clonotype showed up just a few times. V is TRBV27 and J is TRBJ1-5; maybe TRBD1 (5 bases). V was shortened by 3 bases and J by 4 bases, with 13 bases between the two germline ends. Germline CDR1 MNHEY, CDR2 SMNVEV (reference sequence). The CDR3 totals 15 residues. In DNA, the CDR3 is TGTGCCAGCAGTTTTACCTCAGGGTTAAATCAGCCCCAGCATTTT. As protein: CASSFTSGLNQPQHF.

The rearrangement uses TRBV2 and TRBJ1-5; no definite D call. Germline CDR1 SNHLY, CDR2 FYNNEI. Trimming shortened V by 2 bases and J by 0 bases, and 8 bases separated the two germline ends. This CDR3 region has 15 residues. The CDR3 DNA sequence: TGTGCCAGCAGTGAAAAGGGTTATAGCAATCAGCCCCAGCATTTT. Its translation: CASSEKGYSNQPQHF.

This clonotype appeared a single time. The chain links TRBV5-6 to TRBJ1-2, with no clear D. Germline V gives CDR1 SGHDT, CDR2 YYEEEE. The CDR3 length is 14 residues. Trimming shortened V by 0 bases and J by 5 bases, and 11 bases separated the two germline ends. The CDR3 DNA follows: TGTGCCAGCAGCTTGGAGGCAAATTGGTATGGCTACACCTTC. The encoded protein is CASSLEANWYGYTF.

This clonotype showed up just a few times. V gene TRBV7-4 combines with J gene TRBJ2-4; 11 nucleotides agree with TRBD1. CDR1 and CDR2 from the germline V gene are SGHVT and SQSDAQ. Germline trimming cut 7 bases from V and 8 bases from J; bases unmatched to any gene: 13. The CDR3 loop spans 16 amino acids. The CDR3 DNA sequence: TGTGCCAGCACCCATTTTCCGGGACAGGGGGAACACATTCAGTACTTC. It is translated as CASTHFPGQGEHIQYF.

This clonotype was recorded a few times. The chain carries TRBV4-1 and TRBJ1-1; 8 positions agree with TRBD1. This CDR3 region has 17 residues. Per the germline V gene, CDR1 is MGHRA and CDR2 is YSYEKL. With 0 bases clipped from V and 3 bases from J, the junction kept 9 bases outside the gene matches. The CDR3 sequence: CASSQDHQGAFDTEAFF. Here the CDR3 DNA reads TGCGCCAGCAGCCAAGATCATCAGGGGGCGTTCGACACTGAAGCTTTCTTT.

This clonotype was counted a few times. This rearrangement joins TRBV28 to TRBJ2-2; 10 bases align to TRBD1. The CDR3 sequence is 16 residues long. Germline CDR1 is MDHEN and CDR2 is SYDVKM. The junction had 4 bases not matched to a gene; V was cut back by 1 base and J by 5 bases. As DNA, the CDR3 is TGTGCCAGCAGTTTATCCGACAGGGGGCTTACCGGGGAGCTGTTTTTT. This encodes CASSLSDRGLTGELFF.

This clonotype is a singleton in its sample. Compared with germline, one end of the junction differs, possibly owing to a read error. The chain links TRBV2 to TRBJ2-1, with D possibly being TRBD1 (5 bases). The germline V gene encodes CDR1 SNHLY and CDR2 FYNNEI. This CDR3 contains 15 residues. The CDR3 sequence: CAGSGVDNGDNEQFF. The CDR3 region has the DNA TGTGCCGGCAGTGGGGTGGACAATGGGGACAATGAGCAGTTCTTC. Variable domain in full (rest from reference TRBV2 and TRBJ2-1): EPEVTQTPSHQVTQMGQEVILRCVPISNHLYFYWYRQILGQKVEFLVSFYNNEISEKSEIFDDQFSVERPDGSNFTLKIRSTKLEDSAMYFCAGSGVDNGDNEQFFGPGTRLTVL.

The chain is built from TRBV6-2 or TRBV6-3 and TRBJ1-1, with D perhaps TRBD1 (5 bases). Trimming took off 6 bases at V and 4 bases at J, with 6 bases between the two ends. Germline CDR1 MNHEY, CDR2 SVGEGT. There are 11 residues in the CDR3. CDR3 DNA: TGTGCCAGCAGGGGGGTCACTGAAGCTTTCTTT. Encoded protein: CASRGVTEAFF.

V gene TRBV6-1 combines with J gene TRBJ2-7; tentative D call: TRBD1 (5 bases). Germline CDR1 MNHNS, CDR2 SASEGT. The CDR3 is 13 residues long. V lost 3 bases, J lost 2 bases, and 8 bases lay in between. DNA of the CDR3: TGTGCCAGCAGTGACAGGGATCCCTACGAGCAGTACTTC. Translated, it gives CASSDRDPYEQYF.